One T cell receptor (beta chain) is described in this entry. The data were obtained in a study of blood T cell repertoires in COVID-19. On the study more broadly: Samples representing acute and convalescent COVID-19 were sourced from the United States, Italy and Spain.

V lost 0 bases and J lost 3; bases outside the gene matches: 4. This CDR3 comprises 16 residues. Germline V gene sequence: CDR1 SGHRS, CDR2 YFSETQ. Here immunoSEQ multiplex PCR was the method, and the copy in TCRdb shows in-frame clones only, minus some. The sample has hundreds of thousands of clones; around 90% are singletons. V gene TRBV5-1 combines with J gene TRBJ2-1; 9 bases line up with TRBD1. This sequence originates from a man in his 60s who had recovered from COVID-19. The sample consisted of peripheral blood. CDR3 coding DNA: TGCGCCAGCAGCTTGGATACAGGGGGCTTCTACAATGAGCAGTTCTTC. Protein: CASSLDTGGFYNEQFF.